The rows below give T cell receptor beta chains drawn from one sample of a study of graft-versus-host responses after intestinal transplantation. Which antigens these TCRs recognize remains unknown. Libraries were prepared by immunoSEQ multiplex PCR; TCRdb keeps only in-frame clonotypes and omits some of them. The profile shows 130,000 to 150,000 clones, roughly 91% of them singletons. This sample comprised unstimulated CD4+ T cells sorted from spleen or lymph node cells, obtained before intestinal transplant. These receptors originate from a human donor who received an intestinal transplant. Both conserved end residues are part of each CDR3. The D gene is left open where the match is weak. Expanded clones get a size class; other rows say once, few or many, or leave the size out.

J gene	clone size	V gene	CDR3 length	D gene	CDR3 DNA	CDR3 protein
TRBJ1-5	once	TRBV23-1	12	NA	TGCGCCAGCAGTCCTAGGGATCAGCCCCAGCATTTT	CASSPRDQPQHF
TRBJ2-3	NA	TRBV5-6	19	NA	TGTGCCAGCAGCTACGAGGGCCCCTTTGGGGGAGGACTCACAGATACGCAGTATTTT	CASSYEGPFGGGLTDTQYF
TRBJ2-7	NA	TRBV30	14	TRBD1	TGTGCCTGGAGTGTTGGACAGGGATTCTATGAGCAGTACTTC	CAWSVGQGFYEQYF
TRBJ2-1	NA	TRBV5-1	12	NA	TGCGCCAGCAGTGACTCGTACCATGAGCAGTTCTTC	CASSDSYHEQFF
TRBJ2-3	NA	TRBV5-1	15	NA	TGCGCCAGCAGCTTGGGGGGAACTAGCACAGATACGCAGTATTTT	CASSLGGTSTDTQYF
TRBJ1-6	NA	TRBV9	14	TRBD1	TGTGCCAGCAGCGAGGGACAGGGGGCTTCACCCCTCCACTTT	CASSEGQGASPLHF
TRBJ2-5	few	TRBV19	14	NA	TGTGCCAGTAGTATACTCGCCGAGCGAGAGACCCAGTACTTC	CASSILAERETQYF
TRBJ1-1	few	TRBV19	13	NA	TGTGCCATAAAAGGGGTTATGAACACTGAAGCTTTCTTT	CAIKGVMNTEAFF
TRBJ2-7	NA	TRBV18	15	NA	TGTGCCAGCTCCCAAACCGGAGGCGAGGGGAGCGAGCAGTACTTC	CASSQTGGEGSEQYF
TRBJ1-2	NA	TRBV9	16	TRBD1	TGTGCCAGCAGCGTAGGGGGACAGGGGGAAAGCTATGGCTACACCTTC	CASSVGGQGESYGYTF
TRBJ1-5	NA	TRBV19	15	TRBD1	TGTGCCAGTAGTCCGCGGGACAGGGTTGATCAGCCCCAGCATTTT	CASSPRDRVDQPQHF
TRBJ2-7	NA	TRBV7-6	15	NA	TGTGCCAGCAGCTCAAGTAGGGTAATCTCCTACGAGCAGTACTTC	CASSSSRVISYEQYF
TRBJ2-7	NA	TRBV9	15	TRBD2	TGTGCCAGCAGCGTAGCAGCGGGAGAATTCTACGAGCAGTACTTC	CASSVAAGEFYEQYF
TRBJ2-1	NA	TRBV5-6	17	NA	TGTGCCAGCAGCCCGAGTGGAGGGCCCTCGTCCTACAATGAGCAGTTCTTC	CASSPSGGPSSYNEQFF
TRBJ1-6	NA	TRBV25-1	13	NA	TGTGCCAGTAGTAGGGACATCGGATCACCCCTCCACTTT	CASSRDIGSPLHF
TRBJ2-2	NA	TRBV18	15	NA	TGTGCCAGCTCCCCCTTGGGTGCGAACACCGGGGAGCTGTTTTTT	CASSPLGANTGELFF
TRBJ2-1	NA	TRBV11-2	16	NA	TGTGCCAGCAGCAGCCAACCGGGACTCCCTTACAATGAGCAGTTCTTC	CASSSQPGLPYNEQFF
TRBJ2-2	NA	TRBV6-1	15	TRBD2	TGTGCCAGCAGAGGCGGACTAGCGGGAACCGGGGAGCTGTTTTTT	CASRGGLAGTGELFF
TRBJ2-7	NA	TRBV4-2	14	NA	TGTGCCAGCAGCCAAGACAGGGTGAGCTACGAGCAGTACTTC	CASSQDRVSYEQYF
TRBJ2-2	once	TRBV19	16	TRBD1	TGTGCCAGTAGCATACAGGGGGCGGCGAACACCGGGGAGCTGTTTTTT	CASSIQGAANTGELFF
TRBJ1-5	NA	TRBV28	14	NA	TGTGCCAGCAACTCACAGGGAGGCAATCAGCCCCAGCATTTT	CASNSQGGNQPQHF
TRBJ1-1	NA	TRBV9	14	NA	TGTGCCAGCAGCCCGACAGGAGGGGGCACTGAAGCTTTCTTT	CASSPTGGGTEAFF
TRBJ2-3	NA	TRBV6-1	14	NA	TGTGCCATTTCGAGGGTGATGTACACAGATACGCAGTATTTT	CAISRVMYTDTQYF
TRBJ1-5	NA	TRBV7-8	15	TRBD1	TGTGCCAGCAGCTCCCAGGGGGAAAAAAGGCAGCCCCAGCATTTT	CASSSQGEKRQPQHF
TRBJ2-5	NA	TRBV11-2	14	TRBD1	TGTGCCAGCAGCGGGACAGGGGGTCCCGAGACCCAGTACTTC	CASSGTGGPETQYF
TRBJ2-7	NA	TRBV18	15	NA	TGTGCCAGCTCACCCCTTCCGTTGGGGGGCGACGAGCAGTACTTC	CASSPLPLGGDEQYF
TRBJ2-7	NA	TRBV19	13	NA	TGTGCCACTTCGCTATCCTTTTACTACGAGCAGTACTTC	CATSLSFYYEQYF
TRBJ1-5	NA	TRBV7-6	15	NA	TGTGCCAGCAGCTTGGCCCCGGGTGGCAATCAGCCCCAGCATTTT	CASSLAPGGNQPQHF
TRBJ2-1	NA	TRBV4-1	12	NA	TGCGCCAGCAGCTTATTCCGACAGACGCAGTTCTTC	CASSLFRQTQFF
TRBJ2-1	NA	TRBV6-1	15	TRBD1	TGTGCCAGCAGATTGACAGGGAGCTCCTACAATGAGCAGTTCTTC	CASRLTGSSYNEQFF
TRBJ2-2	NA	TRBV18	15	TRBD2	TGTGCCAGCTCAGGACTAGCGGGGAACACCGGGGAGCTGTTTTTT	CASSGLAGNTGELFF
TRBJ2-6	NA	TRBV30	16	NA	TGTGCCTGGAGTACCGGGGCACCCTCTGGGGCCAACGTCCTGACTTTC	CAWSTGAPSGANVLTF
TRBJ2-4	once	TRBV5-1	13	NA	TGCGCCGTAATCCGAGGAGCCAAAAACATTCAGTACTTC	CAVIRGAKNIQYF
TRBJ2-7	NA	TRBV27	15	NA	TGTGCCAGCAGTTTCGCCTTAGGGGGGGTCGTGGAGCAGTACTTC	CASSFALGGVVEQYF
TRBJ2-7	few	TRBV5-1	16	TRBD2	TGCGCCAGCAGCCTGGGACTAGCGGGAGGTATCGACGAGCAGTACTTC	CASSLGLAGGIDEQYF
TRBJ1-2	NA	TRBV6-5	16	TRBD1	TGTGCCAGCAGTTACCCCCTAAAAACAGGGGCGCGGGGCTACACCTTC	CASSYPLKTGARGYTF
TRBJ1-2	NA	TRBV2	14	TRBD1	TGTGCCAGCGGGCAGGGACAGGTATTCTATGGCTACACCTTC	CASGQGQVFYGYTF
TRBJ2-7	NA	TRBV5-1	16	TRBD2	TGCGCCAGCAGCTTGGGGGTAGCGGGAGCACCCTACGAGCAGTACTTC	CASSLGVAGAPYEQYF
TRBJ2-5	NA	TRBV5-1	15	TRBD1	TGCGCCAGCAGCAATGGACAGGGGTCTACAGAGACCCAGTACTTC	CASSNGQGSTETQYF
TRBJ1-3	NA	TRBV27	16	NA	TGTGCCAGCAGTGTAGCGCCAGGGGTGTCTGGAAACACCATATATTTT	CASSVAPGVSGNTIYF
TRBJ2-7	NA	TRBV2	11	NA	TGTGCCAGCAGAACCACCTACGAGCAGTACTTC	CASRTTYEQYF
TRBJ2-7	NA	TRBV5-1	13	NA	TGCGCCAGCAGCTTGGGGCAGAACTACGAGCAGTACTTC	CASSLGQNYEQYF
TRBJ2-1	NA	TRBV5-1	17	TRBD1	TGCGCCAGCAGCGAGCGGACAGGGGTCGGGACCTACAATGAGCAGTTCTTC	CASSERTGVGTYNEQFF
TRBJ2-7	NA	TRBV7-8	15	NA	TGTGCCAGCAGCTTAGGTCGTGGGAGCTCCTACGAGCAGTACTTC	CASSLGRGSSYEQYF
TRBJ2-3	NA	TRBV28	15	NA	TGTGCCAGCAGTTCGAGTATGAGGAGGGCAGATACGCAGTATTTT	CASSSSMRRADTQYF
TRBJ2-5	NA	TRBV20-1	11	NA	TGCAGTGCACCCTGGCGGGATTCCCAGTACTTC	CSAPWRDSQYF
TRBJ2-1	NA	TRBV28	19	TRBD2	TGTGCCGCAACGAATTCGGGACTAGCGGGACTTCCCTCCTACAATGAGCAGTTCTTC	CAATNSGLAGLPSYNEQFF
TRBJ2-5	NA	TRBV20-1	11	NA	TGCAGTGCTAGAGCCCAAGAGACCCAGTACTTC	CSARAQETQYF
TRBJ1-5	once	TRBV9	15	NA	TGTGCCAGCAGCCTAAGGGGAGGGGCTGGGGCAACCCAGCATTTT	CASSLRGGAGATQHF
TRBJ1-2	NA	TRBV19	16	NA	TGTGCCAGTAGTATTCTCTCTAACTGGGACGGCTATGGCTACACCTTC	CASSILSNWDGYGYTF
TRBJ2-3	NA	TRBV9	14	NA	TGTGCCAGCAGCGTCCGGACAGGAGGGGATACGCAGTATTTT	CASSVRTGGDTQYF
TRBJ1-2	NA	TRBV5-3	15	NA	TGTGCCAGAAGCTTGAGGGATGGGGCGAACTATGGCTACACCTTC	CARSLRDGANYGYTF
TRBJ1-1	NA	TRBV11-1	11	NA	TGTGCCAGCAGCCTATACACTGAAGCTTTCTTT	CASSLYTEAFF
TRBJ2-5	NA	TRBV5-1	15	NA	TGCGCCAGCGGGGTTTGGGGACATGATCAAGAGACCCAGTACTTC	CASGVWGHDQETQYF
TRBJ2-5	NA	TRBV28	16	TRBD1	TGTGCCAGCAGCACTCGCACAGGGGGCTGGAGGGAGACCCAGTACTTC	CASSTRTGGWRETQYF
TRBJ2-1	NA	TRBV27	20	NA	TGTGCCAGCAGTTTATCAAGAGGGACTCGTCGTGGTAGCTCCTACAATGAGCAGTTCTTC	CASSLSRGTRRGSSYNEQFF
TRBJ2-3	few	TRBV19	16	NA	TGTGCCAGTAGTATAGCTTGGCGGGACGGGTCAGATACGCAGTATTTT	CASSIAWRDGSDTQYF
TRBJ1-2	NA	TRBV30	11	NA	TGTGCCTGGGGGGGGCCGTTTGACTACACCTTC	CAWGGPFDYTF
TRBJ2-6	NA	TRBV5-6	15	NA	TGTGCCAGCAGCTTGCGCCGCTCTGGGGCCAACGTCCTGACTTTC	CASSLRRSGANVLTF